A single sample is the source of the 17 T cell receptor beta chains below, sequenced in a study of blood T cell repertoires in COVID-19. Data came from immunoSEQ multiplex PCR; TCRdb stores just in-frame clones and leaves some out. Of around 400,000 clones in the sample, more than 70% were seen once. Source material: peripheral blood. Source of these receptors: a woman aged 60-70 years with COVID-19, enrolled during active disease.

CDR3 protein: CASSLAAGGPSGANVLTF. CDR3 nucleotide sequence: TGCGCCAGCAGCTTGGCGGCAGGGGGCCCGTCTGGGGCCAACGTCCTGACTTTC. This chain joins TRBV5-1 and TRBJ2-6, with 8 bases identical to TRBD1. Germline V gene sequence: CDR1 SGHRS, CDR2 YFSETQ. With V trimmed by 0 bases and J by 1 base, 6 bases remained unmatched. CDR3 length: 18 residues.

The chain uses TRBV6-2 or TRBV6-3 and TRBJ2-3, with D possibly matching TRBD2 (6 bases). The V gene lost 5 bases and the J gene lost 4 bases, with 7 bases spanning the gap. CDR3 length: 12 residues. CDR1 and CDR2 from the germline V gene are MNHEY and SVGEGT. The CDR3 nucleotides are TGTGCCAGCAGTACGGGGGCAGATACGCAGTATTTT. It translates to CASSTGADTQYF.

This chain uses TRBV6-5 with TRBJ1-2, with 7 nucleotides matching TRBD1. The CDR3 length is 11 residues. Germline lookup yields CDR1 MNHEY and CDR2 SVGAGI. The V segment lost 8 bases and the J segment 4 bases; nucleotides outside the gene matches: 1. CDR3 DNA sequence: TGTGCCAGCGGGACAGTCTATGGCTACACCTTC. Its translation is CASGTVYGYTF.

This chain links TRBV12-3 or TRBV12-4 with TRBJ1-2; unclear D gene. The CDR3 sequence is 11 residues long. Trimming cost V 6 bases and J 13 bases, with 15 bases left between them. CDR3 region: CASSPREGLTF. DNA for the CDR3: TGTGCCAGCAGCCCACGGGAAGGGCTCACCTTC.

The gene calls are TRBV5-1 and TRBJ2-1, with D perhaps matching TRBD2 (5 bases). The CDR3 consists of 11 residues. Germline V gene data show CDR1 as SGHRS and CDR2 as YFSETQ. Trimming stripped 1 base from V and 9 bases from J, with 5 bases between. CDR3 in amino acids: CASSLRGEQFF. Written as DNA, the CDR3 is TGCGCCAGCAGCTTGCGGGGTGAGCAGTTCTTC.

This rearrangement joins TRBV29-1 to TRBJ2-7, with a weak D call TRBD1 (6 bases). CDR1 SQVTM and CDR2 ANQGSEA come from the germline V gene. With 6 bases removed from V and 4 bases from J, the gap between germline ends came to 19 bases. CDR3 length equals 14 residues. DNA of the CDR3: TGCAGCGTCCTCCGGGACATGGGTTCTTACGAGCAGTACTTC. Translating gives CSVLRDMGSYEQYF.

The J gene is TRBJ1-2, the V gene TRBV27; D possibly corresponds to TRBD1 (5 bases). Trimming cost V 8 bases and J 6 bases, with 19 bases left between them. Germline values: CDR1 MNHEY, CDR2 SMNVEV (reference sequence). The CDR3 covers 14 residues. The CDR3 reads CASARGGVRDGYTF. The CDR3 nucleotides read TGTGCCAGCGCACGGGGGGGAGTCAGGGATGGCTACACCTTC.

The rearrangement uses TRBV11-2 and TRBJ2-7; no clear D gene. Per the germline V gene, CDR1 is SGHAT and CDR2 is FQNNGV. The ends were cut back, 5 bases at V and 0 bases at J, with 11 bases in the middle. The CDR3 runs to 14 residues. CDR3 region: CASSPPPVSYEQYF. CDR3 nucleotides: TGTGCCAGCAGCCCGCCCCCGGTCTCCTACGAGCAGTACTTC.

The chain combines TRBV2 with TRBJ2-7, with a possible D match to TRBD1 (5 bases). Per germline, CDR1 SNHLY and CDR2 FYNNEI. The length of the CDR3 is 13 residues. The germline V and J ends were trimmed by 6 bases and 4 bases, with 13 bases remaining between them. Here the CDR3 reads CASRPRGAYEQYF. The DNA for the CDR3 is TGTGCCAGCAGGCCCCGTGGGGCGTACGAGCAGTACTTC. The whole variable domain, remainder taken from reference TRBV2 and TRBJ2-7, is EPEVTQTPSHQVTQMGQEVILRCVPISNHLYFYWYRQILGQKVEFLVSFYNNEISEKSEIFDDQFSVERPDGSNFTLKIRSTKLEDSAMYFCASRPRGAYEQYFGPGTRLTVT.

This CDR3 is CASQRPFNYGYTF. The CDR3 region has the DNA TGTGCCAGCCAGCGGCCCTTCAACTATGGCTACACCTTC. This chain uses TRBV6-5 with TRBJ1-2; unclear D gene. Germline V gives CDR1 MNHEY, CDR2 SVGAGI. CDR3 length: 13 residues. Trimming shortened V by 8 bases and J by 2 bases, and 12 bases separated the two germline ends.

The chain links TRBV7-9 to TRBJ2-1, with 8 nucleotides matching TRBD2. Trimming cost V 4 bases and J 2 bases; bases outside gene matches: 1. Germline CDR1 is SEHNR and CDR2 is FQNEAQ (reference sequence). The CDR3 covers 14 residues. CDR3 loop: CASSSGGPYNEQFF. The DNA of the CDR3 is TGTGCCAGCAGCTCGGGAGGGCCCTACAATGAGCAGTTCTTC.

This chain uses TRBV6-5 with TRBJ2-7; 10 bases fit TRBD1. V lost 2 bases to trimming and J lost 5 bases; unmatched junction nucleotides: 6. The CDR3 consists of 15 residues. The germline CDR1 and CDR2 sequences are MNHEY and SVGAGI. CDR3 amino acids: CASSYEGQGVNEQYF. The CDR3 nucleotides are TGTGCCAGCAGTTACGAAGGACAGGGGGTCAACGAGCAGTACTTC.

The chain uses TRBV5-1 and TRBJ2-2, with TRBD1 identical over 7 bases. The germline V gene has CDR1 SGHRS and CDR2 YFSETQ. The CDR3 contains 14 residues. V was pared by 3 bases and J by 9 bases, with 8 bases of the junction left unmatched. This chain's CDR3 is CASSSTDRVRELFF. For the CDR3, the DNA is TGCGCCAGCAGCTCCACCGACAGGGTCCGGGAGCTGTTTTTT.

This clone was found once. The chain carries TRBV19 and TRBJ1-5; 8 bases agree with TRBD1. With 4 bases clipped from V and 0 bases from J, the junction kept 2 bases outside the gene matches. The length of the CDR3 is 15 residues. CDR1 LNHDA and CDR2 SQIVND come from the germline V gene (reference sequence). The CDR3 is CASSNDRGSNQPQHF. CDR3 DNA: TGTGCCAGTAGTAACGACAGGGGTAGCAATCAGCCCCAGCATTTT.

This rearrangement joins TRBV30 to TRBJ1-2; the D gene is possibly TRBD1 (6 bases). The CDR3 is 12 amino acids. Germline assignment: CDR1 GTSNPN and CDR2 SVGIG (reference sequence). V lost 2 bases and J lost 10, with 14 bases in between. CDR3 sequence reads: CAWSPDRLDYTF. CDR3 in DNA: TGTGCCTGGAGTCCCGACAGGTTGGACTACACCTTC. The full variable domain, with the rest looked up from reference TRBV30 and TRBJ1-2, is SQTIHQWPATLVQPVGSPLSLECTVEGTSNPNLYWYRQAAGRGLQLLFYSVGIGQISSEVPQNLSASRPQDRQFILSSKKLLLSDSGFYLCAWSPDRLDYTFGSGTRLTVV.

The rearrangement joins TRBV7-6 to TRBJ2-7; the D gene is possibly TRBD2 (5 bases). This CDR3 is 16 amino acids long. The germline V and J ends were trimmed by 0 bases and 4 bases, with 16 bases remaining between them. CDR1 and CDR2 (germline): SGHVS, FNYEAQ. The CDR3 nucleotides are TGTGCCAGCAGCTTAGCCGCAGGAGGTATGGCTTACGAGCAGTACTTC. Translation gives CASSLAAGGMAYEQYF.

The CDR3 DNA follows: TGTGCCAGCAGCATAGGACAGGGTAGGGGCTACACCTTC. Amino acids: CASSIGQGRGYTF. This chain joins TRBV7-2 and TRBJ1-2; 8 bases match TRBD1. The CDR3 runs 13 residues. V dropped 5 bases and J dropped 8; count of bases not matched to a gene: 7. The germline CDR1 and CDR2 sequences are SGHTA and FQGNSA. Variable domain in full (rest from reference TRBV7-2 and TRBJ1-2): GAGVSQSPSNKVTEKGKDVELRCDPISGHTALYWYRQSLGQGLEFLIYFQGNSAPDKSGLPSDRFSAERTGGSVSTLTIQRTQQEDSAVYLCASSIGQGRGYTFGSGTRLTVV.